This section outlines one T cell receptor (beta chain) sequence together with its context. The data derive from a study of blood T cell repertoires in COVID-19. About the research overall: Some COVID-19 samples were acute and others convalescent; all came from the United States, Italy and Spain.

Clones were sequenced by immunoSEQ multiplex PCR, and TCRdb holds only the in-frame ones, with some missing. Found here are about 130,000 clones, 70% to 90% of them singletons; the top ten hold about 17%. This CDR3 is built from 19 residues. In germline, CDR1 is SEHNR, CDR2 FQNEAQ (reference sequence). The J segment lost 6 bases and the V segment lost 5 bases, leaving 15 bases of the junction unmatched. This clonotype was sampled from a woman aged 45 to 65 who had recovered from COVID-19. This sequence joins TRBV7-9 and TRBJ2-1, with 14 positions matching TRBD2. The sequenced material came from peripheral blood. The CDR3 region is CASSPLPGLAGEGGNEQFF. CDR3 sequence (DNA): TGTGCCAGCAGCCCTCTCCCGGGACTAGCGGGAGAAGGTGGCAATGAGCAGTTCTTC.